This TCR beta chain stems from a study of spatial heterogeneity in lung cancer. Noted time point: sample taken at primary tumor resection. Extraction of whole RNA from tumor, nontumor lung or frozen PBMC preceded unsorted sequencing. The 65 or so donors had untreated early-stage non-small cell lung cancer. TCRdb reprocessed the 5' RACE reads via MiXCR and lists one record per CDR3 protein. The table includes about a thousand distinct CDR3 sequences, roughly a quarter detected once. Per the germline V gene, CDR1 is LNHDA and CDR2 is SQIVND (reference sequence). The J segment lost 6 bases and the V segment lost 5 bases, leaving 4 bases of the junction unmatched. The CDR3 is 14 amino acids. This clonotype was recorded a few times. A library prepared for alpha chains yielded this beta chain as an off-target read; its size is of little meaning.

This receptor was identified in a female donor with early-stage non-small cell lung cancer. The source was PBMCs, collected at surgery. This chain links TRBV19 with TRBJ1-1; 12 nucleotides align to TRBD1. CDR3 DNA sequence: TGTGCCAGTAGTCCGGGACAGGGGGCCTCTGAAGCTTTCTTT. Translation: CASSPGQGASEAFF.